The source of this T cell receptor (beta chain) is a study of TIL therapy for anti-PD-1-resistant metastatic lung cancer. The study's findings and limits: Many TIL product clones were absent from baseline tumor, suggesting clonal contraction.

Worth noting for this clone: The antigen is unknown.

Germline lookup yields CDR1 MNHNY and CDR2 SVGAGI (reference sequence). This CDR3 comprises 17 residues. V lost 5 bases and J lost 2; bases outside the gene matches: 14. Noted time point: pre-treatment sample, taken before nivolumab and TIL therapy. The tumor samples were excised metastases, mostly pleural nodules or supraclavicular lymph nodes. The immunoSEQ assay was v3. Each library reached some 2 million read pairs, or about 4.5-6.5 million at deep level. Only in-frame clones appear in the TCRdb table, and some are missing; sequencing was by immunoSEQ multiplex PCR. The table records about 100,000 clones, about two thirds of them present only once.

The chain joins TRBV6-6 to TRBJ2-7, with TRBD2 matching over 8 bases. This sample comprised tumor tissue, obtained at baseline. This sequence originates from a person aged 25 to 79 with non-small cell lung cancer. The CDR3 here is CASSPGGSPTLTYEQYF. The CDR3 region has the DNA TGTGCCAGCAGTCCGGGGGGGAGCCCCACTTTAACCTACGAGCAGTACTTC.